This T cell receptor beta chain appears in the sequencing data of a study of cytomegalovirus exposure and HLA in healthy donors (dated by TCRdb to between 2016 and 2019). At the level of the whole study: An earlier analysis of a few hundred of the donors reported about 280 Gb of sequence data and 90 million to 120 million unique TCR beta sequences obtained from about 180 million T cells. An early release covering 550 to 650 HLA-typed donors comprised roughly 300 gigabases of sequencing data and approximately 80 million unique TCR sequences. Of the approximately 400 genotyped donors, 65% to 90% were placed in the genetic ancestry cluster associated with self-reported Caucasian donors. The study aimed to test whether cataloging public T cell receptors could reveal signatures of past pathogen exposure. The study profiled the T cell repertoires of hundreds of subjects by immunosequencing and related them to cytomegalovirus serostatus. Along with the roughly 710-subject first cohort, a separate validation cohort of 120 different subjects was used. To predict cytomegalovirus infection status, the study brought together high-throughput TCR immunosequencing, statistical association of individual TCRs with disease status, and machine learning. To study patterns of TCR occurrence, a later analysis re-analyzed previously published TCR beta repertoires from 600 to 750 donors and added high-resolution HLA genotyping. Rather than using new phenotypic data, the later analysis identified candidate immune exposures from TCR beta sequences and from how often those sequences occurred across donors. An earlier analysis of roughly 600 of the donors used high-throughput TCR beta sequencing to judge whether each TCR beta V gene segment behaved as functional or pseudogenic. Donor age, sex, ethnicity and CMV serostatus were compiled together with the repertoire data. A later genetic analysis used genome-wide SNP genotypes for about 60% of the roughly 700 donors, treating that subset as a discovery cohort. All discovery cohort repertoires had been generated using a single sequencing platform. HLA typing covered class I and class II loci at four-digit resolution. The number of donors typed differed by locus, with roughly 620-630 for A, B, C, DRB1 and DQB1, roughly 520 for DQA1, 600 to 610 for DPA1, and some 440 for DPB1. Because of strong linkage in the cohort, five DR-DQ haplotypes were treated as single units for association and clustering. On average, roughly 250,000 unique TCR beta nucleotide sequences were sequenced per donor among about 400 genotyped donors of the cohort, with roughly 20% of those sequences being non-productive. General findings and caveats noted by the study authors: V-gene and J-gene trimming of TCR beta chains was associated with a missense DCLRE1C variant in a later genetic analysis, and the association was replicated in an independent cohort. According to the authors, the approach could potentially be generalized to other disease states and immunological phenotypes. In a later analysis, TCR association rates were found to vary across HLA loci, with the most associated TCRs seen for DRB1 alleles and the fewest for HLA-C alleles. A later analysis found that most CMV-associated TCR beta chains appeared HLA-restricted, with HLA associations seemingly driven largely by CMV exposure. Immune exposure information for the cohort was limited to CMV serostatus. In the study, around 160 TCR beta chains were listed as associated with cytomegalovirus. Linkage disequilibrium might explain the correlated functional status among segregating V segments, but an unknown experimental factor could not be ruled out. A later analysis found that HLA-associated TCR beta chains were more clonally expanded and had lower generation probabilities than equally common non-associated chains. According to a later analysis, parvovirus B19, influenza, CMV and Epstein-Barr virus appeared linked to several top co-occurrence clusters. Broadly in line with IMGT annotations, most TCR beta V segments showed up in productive rearrangements about 87% or about 30% of the time in an earlier analysis of 587 of the donors. The earlier analysis of 450 to 700 of the donors excluded about 16 rarely observed V segments, including chromosome 9 orphons, because counts were too low. A further reported finding was that TCR beta sequences accurately predicted the HLA-A and HLA-B alleles for most subjects in the first cohort. Because some donors lacked HLA typing at each locus, the association tests relied only on the typed subset. Assigning TCR associations to individual alleles was difficult when HLA alleles, especially DR and DQ, strongly co-occurred. According to a later genetic analysis, donors in an Asian-associated ancestry cluster had fewer N-insertions in productive TCRs than the approximately 630-donor mean. In vitro tests confirmed that three of the cytomegalovirus-associated TCR beta chains recognize cytomegalovirus antigens. In this cohort, only TCR beta chains were sequenced, and detectable features were limited by the absence of alpha or paired-chain data. The 87-base-pair reads could not distinguish some IMGT-functional V segments, including TRBV6-2 and TRBV6-3, so those segments were excluded. Sequencing depth was assumed to be roughly uniform across donors in the presence/absence analyses, though that assumption may not hold. The classifier was reported to diagnose cytomegalovirus status with high specificity and sensitivity in both the original cohort and the validation cohort. Specific HLA alleles were associated with 16,951 TCR beta sequences at a false discovery rate of 0.05 in a later analysis. Across donors, most TCR sequences were observed very rarely, whereas some public TCRs were present in many individuals. The sequencing pipeline was judged likely to have produced a cluster of highly shared sequence variants as a technical artifact.

Points on this clone: No antigen is known for it.

The protocol used for the library was the immunoSEQ multiplex PCR assay. A mixture of 60 forward primers for TCR Vbeta segments and 13 reverse primers for TCR Jbeta segments was used in the multiplex PCR. The CDR3 region of rearranged TCR beta genes was amplified from genomic DNA by a multiplex PCR assay. The amplified TCR beta libraries were sequenced on the Illumina HiSeq System as 87-base-pair reads. Concerning the study's data processing: A later analysis counted approximately 84 million unique TCR beta chains across the 640 or so repertoires, and 9 million to 14 million of these chains were shared by at least two donors. A nearest-neighbor algorithm error-corrected the raw reads and collapsed the reads into unique sequences, merging closely related sequences to remove PCR and sequencing errors. CDR3 sequences were aligned to IMGT reference sequences to assign V, D and J gene segments. For a sequence to be retained, at least a six-nucleotide match to both a V gene segment and a J gene segment was required. A rearrangement counted as productive if the CDR3 had no stop codons and remained in frame with V and J, and every other rearrangement counted as non-productive. Following IMGT convention, CDR3 was defined as the stretch from the second conserved V-encoded cysteine up to the conserved J-encoded phenylalanine. Sequences without an unambiguous match to a single V gene segment were excluded from the earlier analysis of almost 600 of the donors. In an earlier analysis of approximately 590 of the donors, a V segment was called functional when productive rearrangements were above 56.7%, and segregating when the standard deviation between donors exceeded 5%. A statistical classification framework was developed to diagnose cytomegalovirus status using the catalog of TCR beta chain sequences. In a later analysis, V and J genes were assigned by comparing TCR nucleotide sequences against IMGT/GENE-DB human TR gene sequences. The TCRdist pipeline was used in a later analysis to assign CDR3 sequences and most-parsimonious VDJ recombination scenarios. In a later analysis, each TCR beta chain was defined by its CDR3 amino acid sequence together with its V-gene family, and reads without a unique V-gene family were excluded. In a later analysis, 550 to 650 highly shared, low-generation-probability nucleotide sequences were removed to address suspected cross-contamination and a sequencing artifact. In a later analysis, a clonal expansion index for each public chain was calculated from normalized within-repertoire ranks of inferred template counts. In a later analysis, generation probabilities were computed using a VDJ recombination model fitted to out-of-frame rearrangements, and the results were checked against IGoR. In a later analysis, TCR-TCR, TCR-HLA and TCR-CMV co-occurrence was scored with hypergeometric tests, and a repertoire-size bias correction was applied to TCR pairs. To estimate false discovery rates, a later analysis permuted the HLA or CMV assignments 20 times. A later analysis grouped co-occurring TCRs with DBSCAN, adding TCRdist sequence similarity when clustering within HLA-allele-positive subsets. Co-occurrence clustering excluded repertoires with fewer than 30,000 or more than 120,000 public chains, plus five with anomalous nucleotide sharing. TCRdb limited this immuneACCESS table to in-frame rearrangements with V and J called. A share of clones is missing; checked studies link under half to unresolved V genes, and the rest is unexplained. V and J calls and clone size are those listed in that table; D and trimming were worked out from the DNA. Per the sample table, the count is roughly 45,000 clones. Less than 2% of the sample is held by the ten biggest clonotypes.

The cohort was made up of hundreds of healthy bone marrow donors. Cohort members were all nominally healthy when sampled, although unrecorded immune exposures were likely present. The donor tested CMV seronegative, placing the donor among the roughly 350 seronegative members of the cohort. A peripheral blood sample was provided by each donor, and peripheral blood mononuclear cells were used for TCR beta sequencing. Genomic DNA was extracted from the blood cell samples with the Qiagen DNeasy Blood Extraction Kit. Via the germline V gene, CDR1 is SGHTA and CDR2 FQGTGA. V has 3 bases trimmed and J has 5 bases trimmed; junction bases matching no gene number 1. CDR3 length: 13 amino acids, cysteine to phenylalanine. The retained sequence is limited to the CDR3, 39 bases, with the frame set at the first base.

The sequence was obtained from a woman in her 30s in good health and CMV-seronegative. The rearrangement combines TRBV7-3 with TRBJ2-5, and TRBD1 aligns with 9 junction nucleotides. The sequencing input was PBMCs. Read as DNA, the sequence is TGTGCCAGCAGCTTGGGGACAGGGGAGACCCAGTACTTC. This sequence encodes CASSLGTGETQYF.